These 14 T cell receptor beta chains were all obtained from the same sample, sequenced in a study of cytomegalovirus exposure and HLA in healthy donors. 60 Vbeta and 13 Jbeta primers were used in PCR. The protocol was immunoSEQ multiplex PCR, while the TCRdb copy is restricted to in-frame clones and leaves out a portion. Of 100,000 to 150,000 clones detected, approximately 72% appear once; the ten largest clones hold roughly 30%. The specimen sequenced was PBMCs. All receptors derive from a man between 60 and 70 years old in good health and CMV-seropositive.

The rearrangement uses TRBV5-1 and TRBJ1-5; tentatively, D is TRBD1 (6 bases). The CDR3 spans 15 residues. From germline, CDR1 is SGHRS and CDR2 YFSETQ. V was cut by 2 bases and J by 0 bases, with 9 bases left in between. DNA of the CDR3: TGCGCCAGCAGCTTAGGACAGTATAGCAATCAGCCCCAGCATTTT. Residues: CASSLGQYSNQPQHF.

CDR3 amino acids: CASSPGQPNYGYTF. Here the CDR3 DNA reads TGTGCCAGCAGCCCGGGACAGCCAAACTATGGCTACACCTTC. V is TRBV6-1 and J is TRBJ1-2, with TRBD1 matching 7 bases. V trimming: 6 bases; J trimming: 2 bases; junction bases outside the gene matches: 6. Germline V CDR1 and CDR2: MNHNS, SASEGT. The CDR3 covers 14 residues.

The genes are TRBV15 and TRBJ1-6, with D possibly matching TRBD1 (6 bases). V lost 5 bases to trimming and J lost 10 bases, with 15 bases between them. Germline lookup yields CDR1 LNHNV and CDR2 YYDKDF (reference sequence). The CDR3 loop spans 14 amino acids. The DNA for the CDR3 is TGTGCCACCAGCGGCCTAACAGGGATGTCACCCCTCCACTTT. This encodes CATSGLTGMSPLHF.

This sequence joins TRBV6-4 and TRBJ2-3, with TRBD2 identical over 7 bases. The trim removed 3 bases at V and 5 bases at J, leaving 8 bases unmatched. Germline V CDR1 and CDR2: MRHNA, SNTAGT. The CDR3 has 15 residues. Here the CDR3 DNA reads TGTGCCAGCAGTGAAGAGTGGGAGGGAGGAGATACGCAGTATTTT. Its protein is CASSEEWEGGDTQYF.

The CDR3 loop reads CASSESTGGTGGRAFF. The CDR3 nucleotides are TGTGCCAGCAGTGAATCAACCGGGGGGACAGGGGGCCGCGCTTTCTTT. The chain carries TRBV6-1 and TRBJ1-1; 12 nucleotides match TRBD1. After removal of 2 bases from V and 11 bases from J, the junction contained 12 bases not matched to a gene. Per the germline V gene, CDR1 is MNHNS and CDR2 is SASEGT. CDR3 length: 16 amino acids.

This clone was seen a single time. The rearrangement uses TRBV9 and TRBJ2-5; D remains ambiguous. CDR1 and CDR2 (germline): SGDLS, YYNGEE. This CDR3 contains 14 residues. The V gene lost 0 bases and the J gene lost 9 bases, with 15 bases spanning the gap. The CDR3 region has the DNA TGTGCCAGCAGCGTAGTTTCCGACCCGGAGTCCCAGTACTTC. Its translation: CASSVVSDPESQYF.

V and J are TRBV5-5 and TRBJ2-2; maybe TRBD1 (5 bases). Deletions cut 4 bases from V and 3 bases from J, with 16 bases between. The V gene's germline CDR1 is SGHKS and CDR2 YYEKEE (reference sequence). The CDR3 totals 16 residues. CDR3 loop: CASSSLGPRDTGELFF. CDR3 nucleotide sequence: TGTGCCAGCAGCAGCCTGGGGCCAAGGGACACCGGGGAGCTGTTTTTT.

This clone was recorded a few times. The V gene is TRBV19, the J gene TRBJ1-3, with TRBD1 identical over 10 bases. V shed 3 bases, J shed 5 bases, and the junction held 1 base outside the gene matches. There are 14 residues in the CDR3. In germline, CDR1 is LNHDA, CDR2 SQIVND (reference sequence). The CDR3 nucleotides are TGTGCCAGTAGTATGGGACAGGGGAGAAACACCATATATTTT. This translates into CASSMGQGRNTIYF.

In this sample, this clone turned up a few times. The chain combines TRBV12-5 with TRBJ1-1; the match to TRBD1 covers 7 bases. CDR1 is LGHNT and CDR2 is FRNRAP in the germline V gene. This CDR3 has 16 amino acids. V was clipped by 6 bases and J by 1 base; unmatched bases: 11. The CDR3 DNA follows: TGTGCTAGTGGCCGAACCGCGGGACAGAAGAACACTGAAGCTTTCTTT. This sequence encodes CASGRTAGQKNTEAFF.

This clone has more than one count but fewer than ten. The V call is TRBV27, the J call TRBJ2-1, with 7 bases matching TRBD1. Unmatched junction bases numbered 7, after V lost 2 bases and J lost 6 bases. The germline CDR1 and CDR2 sequences are MNHEY and SMNVEV (reference sequence). This CDR3 has 15 residues. This chain's CDR3 is CASSLTTDRTNEQFF. CDR3 nucleotide sequence: TGTGCCAGCAGTTTAACCACGGACAGGACCAATGAGCAGTTCTTC.

The V gene is TRBV5-1, the J gene TRBJ2-3; 10 bases line up with TRBD2. The V gene's germline CDR1 is SGHRS and CDR2 YFSETQ. This CDR3 is 16 amino acids long. With V trimmed by 4 bases and J by 1 base, 6 bases remained unmatched. CDR3 sequence: CASSPDGTSGTDTQYF. As DNA, the CDR3 is TGCGCCAGCAGCCCGGACGGGACTAGCGGCACAGATACGCAGTATTTT.

In this sample, this clone turned up a few times. The chain is built from TRBV5-8 and TRBJ1-1, with D possibly matching TRBD1 (6 bases). Trimming took 4 bases from V and 6 from J, leaving 16 bases between them. The CDR3 contains 14 residues. Looked up from germline, CDR1 is SGHTS and CDR2 is YDEGEE. CDR3 nucleotide sequence: TGTGCCAGCAGCAAACTACAGGGATTCGCTGAAGCTTTCTTT. It codes for CASSKLQGFAEAFF.

The chain has TRBV5-1 and TRBJ1-1, with 8 bases that match TRBD1. With V trimmed by 8 bases and J by 5 bases, 8 bases remained unmatched. The CDR3 length is 13 residues. CDR1 SGHRS and CDR2 YFSETQ come from the germline V gene. In DNA, the CDR3 is TGCGCCAGTTCGACAGGGGAGGGTACTGAAGCTTTCTTT. Translating gives CASSTGEGTEAFF. The full variable domain, with the rest looked up from reference TRBV5-1 and TRBJ1-1, is KAGVTQTPRYLIKTRGQQVTLSCSPISGHRSVSWYQQTPGQGLQFLFEYFSETQRNKGNFPGRFSGRQFSNSRSEMNVSTLELGDSALYLCASSTGEGTEAFFGQGTRLTVV.

This chain uses TRBV2 with TRBJ2-1, with 9 bases lining up with TRBD2. Germline CDR1 reads SNHLY; CDR2 reads FYNNEI. Losses at the gene ends were 0 bases for V and 15 bases for J; bases not matched to a gene: 12. This CDR3 has 15 residues. This CDR3 is CASSEALAGGLGRFF. CDR3 sequence (DNA): TGTGCCAGCAGTGAAGCGCTTGCGGGAGGGCTGGGCCGGTTCTTC.